This section outlines one T cell receptor beta chain sequence together with its context. Compared with germline, one end of the junction differs, possibly owing to a read error. These data are taken from a study of Graves' ophthalmopathy and Graves' hyperthyroidism. Germline V gene sequence: CDR1 SGHRS, CDR2 YFSETQ. The CDR3 contains 14 residues. For repertoire sequencing, the TCR beta CDR3 regions were amplified from RNA transcripts. The first round was an RT-PCR with HTBI primers, and the second round was a multiplex PCR. MiXCR, run by TCRdb on the multiplex PCR reads, gives a single entry per CDR3 protein. Of about 39,000 distinct CDR3 sequences in the sample, around half are singletons; the top ten hold roughly 25%.

The receptor was isolated from an adult woman with stable Graves' hyperthyroidism. The chain has TRBV5-1 and TRBJ2-5; TRBD2 aligns across 8 bases. Sequenced input: peripheral blood. The CDR3 here is CASSKAGGVETQYF. CDR3 coding DNA: TGTGCCAGCAGCAAGGCGGGGGGCGTTGAGACCCAGTACTTC. Filled out from reference TRBV5-1 and TRBJ2-5, the complete variable domain reads KAGVTQTPRYLIKTRGQQVTLSCSPISGHRSVSWYQQTPGQGLQFLFEYFSETQRNKGNFPGRFSGRQFSNSRSEMNVSTLELGDSALYLCASSKAGGVETQYFGPGTRLLVL.